Listed below are T cell receptor beta chains from one sample, sequenced in a study of T cell responses to AZD1222 COVID-19 vaccine. Sequencing was performed with immunoSEQ multiplex PCR; in TCRdb, only in-frame clones are kept and a portion is missing. This sample yields 90,000 to 120,000 clones, of which approximately 88% are seen a single time; more than 8% belongs to the top ten. Sequencing was performed on peripheral blood, taken on day 0 of AZD1222 vaccination. Receptors were obtained from an adult in good health. Each CDR3 is given with its conserved first and last residue. D genes are given only for firm matches. The size of a clone is reported for some rows only, either as once, few or many, or as a class for expanded clones.

V	D	J	size	DNA	CDR3
TRBV5-1	NA	TRBJ1-2	NA	TGCGCCAGCAGCTCAGGGGTCTTCGACTATGGCTACACCTTC	CASSSGVFDYGYTF
TRBV4-2	TRBD2	TRBJ2-5	NA	TGTGCCAGCAGCCAAGAACCGGGACTAGCGGGAGAAGAGACCCAGTACTTC	CASSQEPGLAGEETQYF
TRBV6-2/TRBV6-3	TRBD1	TRBJ1-2	NA	TGTGCCAGCAGTATGAGGACAGGCTATGGCTACACCTTC	CASSMRTGYGYTF
TRBV5-1	TRBD1	TRBJ2-2	NA	TGCGCCAGCAGCACGGGACAGCGGAACACCGGGGAGCTGTTTTTT	CASSTGQRNTGELFF
TRBV4-1	TRBD2	TRBJ2-5	NA	TGCGCCAGCAGCCCCAGCATCGGGGAGGGCCAAGAGACCCAGTACTTC	CASSPSIGEGQETQYF
TRBV6-5	TRBD2	TRBJ2-4	NA	TGTGCCAGCAGCTGGGAGAGGGCTAGCGGGGTTCAGTACTTC	CASSWERASGVQYF
TRBV4-3	NA	TRBJ2-5	NA	TGCGCCAGCAGCCAAGCCAAGGGTAATAGGATAGAGACCCAGTACTTC	CASSQAKGNRIETQYF
TRBV5-5	NA	TRBJ1-1	NA	TGTGCCAGCAGCTTGGGTCCGGGGTTTTCCACTGAAGCTTTCTTT	CASSLGPGFSTEAFF
TRBV10-3	TRBD1	TRBJ1-3	few	TGTGCCATCAGCGAACAGGGGGCAGGGGGAAACACCATATATTTT	CAISEQGAGGNTIYF
TRBV19	NA	TRBJ1-1	NA	TGTGCCAGTAGCCCCCCCGGGGGCGTTAGGACTGAAGCTTTCTTT	CASSPPGGVRTEAFF
TRBV28	NA	TRBJ1-2	once	TGTGCCAGCAGTTATGTGGCAGGCGCAAACTATGGCTACACCTTC	CASSYVAGANYGYTF
TRBV10-3	NA	TRBJ1-1	NA	TGTGCCATCAGGGCGGGGGAAGAGAACACTGAAGCTTTCTTT	CAIRAGEENTEAFF
TRBV14	NA	TRBJ2-7	NA	TGTGCCAGCAGCCAAGTCCCCGGCTACGAGCAGTACTTC	CASSQVPGYEQYF
TRBV2	NA	TRBJ1-6	NA	TGTGCCAGCAAACCTGTCGGGGGCCTAGGGTCACCCCTCCACTTT	CASKPVGGLGSPLHF
TRBV18	NA	TRBJ2-5	NA	TGTGCCAGCTCCATGGACAGAAAAGAGACCCAGTACTTC	CASSMDRKETQYF
TRBV28	NA	TRBJ1-4	NA	TGTGCCAGCAGTTCCCACCGTTTTAGGGAAAAACTGTTTTTT	CASSSHRFREKLFF
TRBV6-2/TRBV6-3	TRBD1	TRBJ1-5	NA	TGTGCCAGCAGCACCGACAGGGGGTGGAATCAGCCCCAGCATTTT	CASSTDRGWNQPQHF
TRBV11-2	NA	TRBJ1-2	NA	TGTGCCAGCAGCCTTGCGGGAGTTGATGGCTACACCTTC	CASSLAGVDGYTF
TRBV24-1	NA	TRBJ1-5	NA	TGTGCCACCAGTGCCTTAGGGGGGCAGCCCCAGCATTTT	CATSALGGQPQHF
TRBV6-5	TRBD1	TRBJ1-1	NA	TGTGCCAGCAGACCCGCGCAGGGGGCGAACACTGAAGCTTTCTTT	CASRPAQGANTEAFF
TRBV11-2	NA	TRBJ1-3	NA	TGTGCCAGCAGCTTTAGGGACCCGAGCTCTGGAAACACCATATATTTT	CASSFRDPSSGNTIYF
TRBV18	NA	TRBJ1-1	NA	TGTGCCAGCTCACCACGAGACACTGAAGCTTTCTTT	CASSPRDTEAFF
TRBV2	TRBD1	TRBJ2-3	NA	TGTGCCAGCAGGGCCCGGACAGGGAACACAGATACGCAGTATTTT	CASRARTGNTDTQYF